The 9 T cell receptor beta chains reported below all come from one sample, sequenced in a study of cytomegalovirus exposure and HLA in healthy donors. Repertoires were generated with immunoSEQ multiplex PCR, while TCRdb's copy carries only in-frame clones and drops some. The sample records about 92,000 clones, about 93% being singletons. Material for sequencing was PBMCs. These receptors came from a young woman in good health and CMV-seropositive.

This clone was seen only a few times. The V gene is TRBV11-2, the J gene TRBJ2-7; 11 bases are a match to TRBD2. After removal of 4 bases from V and 3 bases from J, the junction contained 5 bases not matched to a gene. This CDR3 has 15 amino acids. Germline-derived CDR1 and CDR2 are SGHAT and FQNNGV. The CDR3 sequence is CASSWGTSGYYEQYF. The CDR3 DNA sequence: TGTGCCAGCAGCTGGGGGACTAGCGGATACTACGAGCAGTACTTC. The complete variable domain, with remaining parts taken from reference TRBV11-2 and TRBJ2-7, reads EAGVAQSPRYKIIEKRQSVAFWCNPISGHATLYWYQQILGQGPKLLIQFQNNGVVDDSQLPKDRFSAERLKGVDSTLKIQPAKLEDSAVYLCASSWGTSGYYEQYFGPGTRLTVT.

The V and J genes are TRBV19 and TRBJ2-1; 10 bases map to TRBD1. The V gene end was trimmed by 7 bases and the J gene end by 7 bases; junction bases not matched to a gene: 10. Germline V gene lookup returns CDR1 LNHDA and CDR2 SQIVND (reference sequence). The CDR3 has 15 amino acids. The CDR3 DNA reads as TGTGCCAGTAATCAAGACAGGGGGCTGGGAAATGAGCAGTTCTTC. It specifies CASNQDRGLGNEQFF.

The rearrangement uses TRBV7-9 and TRBJ2-2; D unresolved. The CDR3 covers 18 residues. The germline V gene has CDR1 SEHNR and CDR2 FQNEAQ (reference sequence). V lost 0 bases and J 0 bases, leaving 14 bases between the germline ends. The CDR3 region has the DNA TGTGCCAGCAGCTTAGCGATACAGTATACCTCGAACACCGGGGAGCTGTTTTTT. Amino acids: CASSLAIQYTSNTGELFF.

This sequence joins TRBV28 and TRBJ1-1, with a possible D match to TRBD1 (6 bases). CDR1 MDHEN and CDR2 SYDVKM come from the germline V gene. V lost 1 base and J lost 0, with 12 bases in between. The CDR3 extends over 16 amino acids. CDR3 nucleotide sequence: TGTGCCAGCAGTTTATACAGGGAGTTAATGAACACTGAAGCTTTCTTT. The encoded protein is CASSLYRELMNTEAFF.

The chain couples TRBV5-6 to TRBJ1-5; TRBD1 might be the D (5 bases). The germline gives CDR1 SGHDT, CDR2 YYEEEE. The ends were cut back, 3 bases at V and 2 bases at J, with 12 bases in the middle. This CDR3 spans 15 amino acids. The CDR3 nucleotides read TGTGCCAGCAGCTCCAGGGTTGGGGGCAATCAGCCCCAGCATTTT. This codes for CASSSRVGGNQPQHF.

V gene TRBV29-1 combines with J gene TRBJ1-1; 7 positions match TRBD1. V was clipped by 7 bases and J by 1 base; unmatched bases: 6. Per germline, CDR1 SQVTM and CDR2 ANQGSEA. The CDR3 totals 13 residues. This CDR3 reads CSGLGGQNTEAFF. CDR3 nucleotide sequence: TGCAGCGGTCTAGGGGGCCAGAACACTGAAGCTTTCTTT.

V usage is TRBV27 and J usage is TRBJ2-3; D gene unclear. The CDR3 totals 16 residues. Germline values: CDR1 MNHEY, CDR2 SMNVEV (reference sequence). Trimming left V 5 bases short and J 2 bases short, with 17 bases between. DNA for the CDR3: TGTGCCAGCAGTCTTGGTTCACAGATACCCACAGATACGCAGTATTTT. It specifies CASSLGSQIPTDTQYF.

This chain connects TRBV6-5 to TRBJ2-1, with D unresolved. This CDR3 has 15 residues. Germline assignment: CDR1 MNHEY and CDR2 SVGAGI. The germline V and J ends were trimmed by 5 bases and 0 bases, with 11 bases remaining between them. The CDR3 coding sequence is TGTGCCAGCAGTGGCCGGCGGAGCTCCTACAATGAGCAGTTCTTC. It specifies CASSGRRSSYNEQFF.

This sequence joins TRBV19 and TRBJ2-7; 9 positions agree with TRBD1. V lost 3 bases and J lost 3; bases outside the gene matches: 6. In germline, CDR1 is LNHDA, CDR2 SQIVND (reference sequence). The CDR3 is made up of 15 amino acids. The CDR3 DNA sequence: TGTGCCAGTAGTATTACAGGGGGCCGGGGCTACGAGCAGTACTTC. Translation: CASSITGGRGYEQYF. Using reference TRBV19 and TRBJ2-7 for the parts outside the CDR3, the full variable domain is DGGITQSPKYLFRKEGQNVTLSCEQNLNHDAMYWYRQDPGQGLRLIYYSQIVNDFQKGDIAEGYSVSREKKESFPLTVTSAQKNPTAFYLCASSITGGRGYEQYFGPGTRLTVT.